The source of this T cell receptor (beta chain) is a study of identical twins. This clonotype was seen repeatedly, ten times or more. The antigen is unknown. The CDR3 loop spans 14 amino acids. Trimming took 8 bases from V and 5 from J, leaving 16 bases between them. TCRdb ran MiXCR on the 5' RACE reads and lists one entry per CDR3 protein. The sample includes about 240,000 distinct CDR3 sequences, 8% to 11% of them seen just once. Findings and limits, study-wide: Beta clonotypes that were abundant in cord blood contained fewer insertions, a pattern absent from memory repertoires.

The source is a man aged 50 to 59 in good health. The material sequenced was memory T cells sorted from blood. The rearrangement links TRBV12-3 or TRBV12-4 to TRBJ1-5; perhaps TRBD1 as D (6 bases). Here the CDR3 reads CASVRGGGHQPQHF. The CDR3 DNA reads as TGTGCCAGCGTTAGGGGGGGGGGGCATCAGCCCCAGCATTTT.